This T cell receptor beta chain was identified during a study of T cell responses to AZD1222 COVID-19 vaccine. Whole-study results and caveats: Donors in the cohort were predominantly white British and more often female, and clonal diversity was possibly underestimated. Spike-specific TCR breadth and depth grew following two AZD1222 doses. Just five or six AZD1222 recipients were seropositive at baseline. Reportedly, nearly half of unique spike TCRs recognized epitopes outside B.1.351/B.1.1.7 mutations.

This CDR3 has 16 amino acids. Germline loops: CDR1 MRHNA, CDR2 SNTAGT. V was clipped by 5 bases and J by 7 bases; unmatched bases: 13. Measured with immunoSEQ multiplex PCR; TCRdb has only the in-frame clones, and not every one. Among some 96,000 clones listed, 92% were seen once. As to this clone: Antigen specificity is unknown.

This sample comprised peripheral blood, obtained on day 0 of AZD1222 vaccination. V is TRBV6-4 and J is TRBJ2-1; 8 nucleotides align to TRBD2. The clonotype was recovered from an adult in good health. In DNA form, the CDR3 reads TGTGCCAGCAGTTACGCCGCAGCGGGAGCTTTTAATGAGCAGTTCTTC. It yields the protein CASSYAAAGAFNEQFF.